This T cell receptor beta chain was documented in a study of T cell clonotyping in hematopoietic cell transplantation. The CDR3 has 12 residues. Looked up from germline, CDR1 is SGHRS and CDR2 is YFSETQ. With 2 bases removed from V and 2 bases from J, the gap between germline ends came to 3 bases. TCRdb's table, derived via immunoSEQ multiplex PCR, lists solely in-frame clones and lacks some. The sample yields 35,000 to 45,000 clones, 75% to 90% seen once. Study-level results: Without cell sorting, CD4 versus CD8 contributions remain unresolved. After transplant, recipient diversity fell while pathologically expanded clonotypes grew through day 180.

Comments on this clone: Its antigen remains unidentified.

The V and J genes are TRBV5-1 and TRBJ2-3; D is undetermined. The sequence derives from a woman in her 40s in good health. Some clones in this sample may be carry-over from other donors' samples. Material for sequencing was peripheral blood mononuclear cells. CDR3 DNA: TGCGCCAGCAGCTTTCCCACAGATACGCAGTATTTT. This codes for CASSFPTDTQYF.